One and the same sample provided the 32 T cell receptor beta chains below, sequenced in a study of blood T cell repertoires in COVID-19. Assay used: immunoSEQ multiplex PCR; TCRdb lists only in-frame clones, some missing. The sample carries 150,000 to 200,000 clones, over 75% recorded once. Sequencing was performed on peripheral blood. Receptor source: a person aged 65 to 85 with COVID-19, enrolled during active disease.

The chain recombines TRBV27 with TRBJ2-7; TRBD1 agrees at 8 bases. The CDR3 totals 16 residues. Trimming at V came to 5 bases and at J to 3 bases, leaving 12 bases not matched to a gene. Germline CDR1 is MNHEY and CDR2 is SMNVEV (reference sequence). The CDR3 spells CASSPPNRGILYEQYF. The CDR3 coding sequence is TGTGCCAGCAGTCCACCGAACAGGGGGATCCTCTACGAGCAGTACTTC.

The chain combines TRBV5-1 with TRBJ1-1; D unclear. The V gene lost 5 bases and the J gene lost 1 base, with 9 bases spanning the gap. This CDR3 is 13 amino acids long. Germline V lookup: CDR1 SGHRS, CDR2 YFSETQ. The CDR3 coding sequence is TGCGCCAGCAGGCGGAGGACGAACACTGAAGCTTTCTTT. Protein: CASRRRTNTEAFF.

The chain carries TRBV6-5 and TRBJ1-3, with TRBD1 as a possible D gene (6 bases). V shed 6 bases and J shed 3 bases, with 12 bases lying between them. The CDR3 spans 14 residues. The V gene's germline CDR1 is MNHEY and CDR2 SVGAGI. The DNA of the CDR3 is TGTGCCAGCAGACCAGGGGTCGGTGGAAACACCATATATTTT. Amino acid sequence: CASRPGVGGNTIYF.

The rearrangement uses TRBV4-3 and TRBJ2-5; weak D call: TRBD2 (6 bases). Trimming cost V 2 bases and J 7 bases, with 14 bases left between them. The CDR3 spans 14 residues. Germline CDR1 is LGHNA and CDR2 is YSLEER. The CDR3 loop is CASSQNEGGPTQYF. The CDR3 nucleotides are TGCGCCAGCAGCCAAAATGAGGGAGGCCCGACCCAGTACTTC.

The V gene is TRBV7-9, the J gene TRBJ1-6, with D hard to call. CDR3 length: 15 residues. In germline, CDR1 is SEHNR, CDR2 FQNEAQ (reference sequence). Trimming stripped 4 bases from V and 5 bases from J, with 12 bases between. The CDR3 reads CASSSIDIHNSPLHF. CDR3 DNA: TGTGCCAGCAGCTCGATAGACATACATAATTCACCCCTCCACTTT.

The rearrangement links TRBV19 to TRBJ2-5; 8 nucleotides agree with TRBD1. The germline V gene has CDR1 LNHDA and CDR2 SQIVND (reference sequence). The CDR3 consists of 15 residues. Trimming cost V 6 bases and J 5 bases; bases outside gene matches: 11. The CDR3 protein is CASRIQGEAAETQYF. In nucleotides, the CDR3 is TGTGCCAGTAGGATACAGGGGGAGGCCGCTGAGACCCAGTACTTC.

CDR3 coding DNA: TGTGCCAGCAGTTTAAGTTCCGGGAACACTAATGAAAAACTGTTTTTT. It yields the protein CASSLSSGNTNEKLFF. The V gene is TRBV28, the J gene TRBJ1-4; no clear D. Germline V gene data show CDR1 as MDHEN and CDR2 as SYDVKM. The V gene lost 2 bases and the J gene lost 2 bases, with 12 bases spanning the gap. The CDR3 runs 16 residues.

CDR3 in DNA: TGTGCCAGCAGCTCCGGGACAGGGGCTAGTCGAAACACCATATATTTT. It yields the protein CASSSGTGASRNTIYF. V gene TRBV11-3 combines with J gene TRBJ1-3, with 10 bases fitting TRBD1. This CDR3 has 16 residues. From germline, CDR1 is SGHNT and CDR2 YENEEA. The ends lost 4 bases at V and 5 bases at J; junction bases unmatched: 8. Filled out from reference TRBV11-3 and TRBJ1-3, the complete variable domain reads EAGVVQSPRYKIIEKKQPVAFWCNPISGHNTLYWYLQNLGQGPELLIRYENEEAVDDSQLPKDRFSAERLKGVDSTLKIQPAELGDSAVYLCASSSGTGASRNTIYFGEGSWLTVV.

The V call is TRBV11-2, the J call TRBJ1-1; no firm D call. The germline V and J ends were trimmed by 2 bases and 4 bases, with 8 bases remaining between them. Germline V gives CDR1 SGHAT, CDR2 FQNNGV. The CDR3 length is 13 residues. CDR3 coding DNA: TGTGCCAGCAGCTTAAACCGGGGCACTGAAGCTTTCTTT. Translating gives CASSLNRGTEAFF.

This clone was seen just once. The rearrangement uses TRBV7-9 and TRBJ1-5; D might be TRBD1 (5 bases). CDR1 is SEHNR and CDR2 is FQNEAQ in the germline V gene (reference sequence). This CDR3 has 16 residues. Trimming cost V 5 bases and J 3 bases, with 17 bases left between them. This chain's CDR3 is CASSGPATAPNQPQHF. As DNA, the CDR3 is TGTGCCAGCAGCGGCCCCGCGACAGCTCCCAATCAGCCCCAGCATTTT.

The genes are TRBV6-1 and TRBJ2-1, with D possibly matching TRBD1 (6 bases). CDR3 length: 15 residues. Germline-derived CDR1 and CDR2 are MNHNS and SASEGT. Trimming took 3 bases from V and 4 from J, leaving 13 bases between them. The CDR3 loop is CASSDSGTRYNEQFF. CDR3 in DNA: TGTGCCAGCAGTGATAGTGGGACACGGTACAATGAGCAGTTCTTC.

The J gene is TRBJ2-5, the V gene TRBV19, with 9 positions matching TRBD1. Trimming removed 7 bases from V and 4 bases from J; junction bases left unmatched: 7. The CDR3 covers 14 residues. From germline, CDR1 is LNHDA and CDR2 SQIVND (reference sequence). This chain's CDR3 is CASNDRGIAETQYF. As DNA, the CDR3 is TGTGCCAGTAACGACAGGGGGATTGCAGAGACCCAGTACTTC.

V usage is TRBV6-2 or TRBV6-3 and J usage is TRBJ1-4, with D perhaps TRBD1 (5 bases). Germline V CDR1 and CDR2: MNHEY, SVGEGT. CDR3 length equals 16 residues. V dropped 5 bases and J dropped 0 bases, with 13 bases sitting between them. The CDR3 region has the DNA TGTGCCAGCAGTGACCAGGGATCCGCAACTAATGAAAAACTGTTTTTT. This sequence encodes CASSDQGSATNEKLFF.

This clone occurred a few times. This sequence joins TRBV28 and TRBJ1-1, with 8 positions matching TRBD1. CDR1 is MDHEN, CDR2 SYDVKM, per germline. V was clipped by 7 bases and J by 0 bases; unmatched bases: 4. This CDR3 region has 14 residues. The CDR3 is CASTPTGVNTEAFF. Written as DNA, the CDR3 is TGTGCCAGCACCCCGACAGGGGTGAACACTGAAGCTTTCTTT.

The rearrangement links TRBV28 to TRBJ1-3, with TRBD1 matching over 7 bases. The V and J ends lost 1 base and 0 bases, in that order; junction bases with no gene match: 6. CDR1 and CDR2 (germline): MDHEN, SYDVKM. The CDR3 runs to 17 residues. The CDR3 region is CASSLLRDRLSGNTIYF. In nucleotides, the CDR3 is TGTGCCAGCAGTTTATTACGGGACAGACTCTCTGGAAACACCATATATTTT.

The chain combines TRBV5-1 with TRBJ2-7; D uncertain. CDR1 SGHRS and CDR2 YFSETQ come from the germline V gene. CDR3 length equals 15 residues. Trimming removed 0 bases at V and 2 bases at J, with 12 bases between. The DNA for the CDR3 is TGCGCCAGCAGCTTGGAGTTCAGGTCTACCTACGAGCAGTACTTC. Translation gives CASSLEFRSTYEQYF.

This chain uses TRBV6-5 with TRBJ2-3; 8 nucleotides align to TRBD2. This CDR3 comprises 15 residues. Germline values: CDR1 MNHEY, CDR2 SVGAGI. V was clipped by 2 bases and J by 0 bases; unmatched bases: 1. The CDR3 sequence is CASSYGGRSTDTQYF. The CDR3 coding sequence is TGTGCCAGCAGTTACGGCGGGAGGAGCACAGATACGCAGTATTTT.

The chain carries TRBV5-4 and TRBJ2-3; 8 bases match TRBD2. Germline V gene sequence: CDR1 SGHNT, CDR2 YYREEE (reference sequence). Trimming took 4 bases from V and 0 from J; bases not matched to a gene: 10. This CDR3 is built from 17 residues. This chain's CDR3 is CASSHKQAGASTDTQYF. CDR3 coding DNA: TGTGCCAGCAGCCATAAACAAGCGGGGGCAAGCACAGATACGCAGTATTTT.

The V gene is TRBV11-2, the J gene TRBJ1-6; 8 nucleotides align to TRBD1. The CDR3 covers 15 residues. CDR1 and CDR2 from the germline V gene are SGHAT and FQNNGV. V trimming: 4 bases; J trimming: 5 bases; junction bases outside the gene matches: 4. Here the CDR3 DNA reads TGTGCCAGCAGCTCCCAGGGGGCGGATAATTCACCCCTCCACTTT. Its translation is CASSSQGADNSPLHF.

The J gene is TRBJ2-3, the V gene TRBV19; D gene ambiguous. The CDR3 extends over 14 amino acids. Germline assignment: CDR1 LNHDA and CDR2 SQIVND (reference sequence). Trimming pared 0 bases from V and 4 bases from J, leaving 8 bases between. CDR3: CASSIDYQSDTQYF. The CDR3, as DNA: TGTGCCAGTAGTATAGATTACCAGTCAGATACGCAGTATTTT. Full variable domain (rest looked up from reference TRBV19 and TRBJ2-3): DGGITQSPKYLFRKEGQNVTLSCEQNLNHDAMYWYRQDPGQGLRLIYYSQIVNDFQKGDIAEGYSVSREKKESFPLTVTSAQKNPTAFYLCASSIDYQSDTQYFGPGTRLTVL.

V usage is TRBV12-3 or TRBV12-4 and J usage is TRBJ1-2, with 7 bases lining up with TRBD1. The CDR3 totals 13 residues. Unmatched junction bases numbered 6, after V lost 8 bases and J lost 3 bases. The CDR3 loop reads CASRPGTDYGYTF. The CDR3 DNA follows: TGTGCCAGCCGACCGGGGACAGACTATGGCTACACCTTC.

The rearrangement uses TRBV7-2 and TRBJ1-1, with unresolved D. Trimming left V 1 base short and J 2 bases short, with 11 bases between. Germline V gene lookup returns CDR1 SGHTA and CDR2 FQGNSA. This CDR3 spans 15 amino acids. Here the CDR3 DNA reads TGTGCCAGCAGCTTAGGATCTGTTAGTAACACTGAAGCTTTCTTT. The encoded protein is CASSLGSVSNTEAFF.

V and J are TRBV6-5 and TRBJ1-4; D not certain. Trimming stripped 3 bases from V and 6 bases from J, with 8 bases between. This CDR3 has 13 residues. Germline V gene lookup returns CDR1 MNHEY and CDR2 SVGAGI. Written as DNA, the CDR3 is TGTGCCAGCAGTTATTTCCCGGATGAAAAACTGTTTTTT. It is translated as CASSYFPDEKLFF.

CDR3 protein: CASTPYGGLKSYEQYF. The CDR3 DNA sequence: TGTGCCAGCACCCCTTATGGGGGACTAAAATCCTACGAGCAGTACTTC. This rearrangement joins TRBV2 to TRBJ2-7, with TRBD2 matching 7 bases. CDR3 length equals 16 residues. CDR1 and CDR2 (germline): SNHLY, FYNNEI. The J segment lost 1 base and the V segment lost 7 bases, leaving 13 bases of the junction unmatched.

The chain joins TRBV5-6 to TRBJ2-7, with 7 bases aligning to TRBD2. The V gene's germline CDR1 is SGHDT and CDR2 YYEEEE. V shed 2 bases, J shed 12 bases, and the junction held 17 bases outside the gene matches. CDR3 length: 15 residues. The CDR3 here is CASSFRGRGGDAWYF. CDR3 nucleotide sequence: TGTGCCAGCAGCTTCCGTGGGAGGGGTGGGGACGCGTGGTACTTC.

This sequence joins TRBV11-2 and TRBJ2-7; possible D gene TRBD1, 5 bases. Germline V lookup: CDR1 SGHAT, CDR2 FQNNGV. The length of the CDR3 is 15 residues. Trimming removed 4 bases from V and 4 bases from J, with 17 bases in between. CDR3 DNA: TGTGCCAGCAGCTCGACTCCAGGGATCCCGTACGAGCAGTACTTC. This encodes CASSSTPGIPYEQYF.

This clone appeared a single time. J is TRBJ2-3 and V is TRBV5-1, with 8 bases that match TRBD2. Trimming took 2 bases from V and 2 from J; bases not matched to a gene: 7. The germline CDR1 and CDR2 sequences are SGHRS and YFSETQ. This CDR3 region has 16 residues. The CDR3 spells CASSFLAGRTTDTQYF. In DNA form, the CDR3 reads TGCGCCAGCAGCTTTTTAGCGGGAAGAACCACAGATACGCAGTATTTT.

The chain uses TRBV4-3 and TRBJ2-7; D is perhaps TRBD2 (7 bases). The germline CDR1 and CDR2 sequences are LGHNA and YSLEER. V was clipped by 0 bases and J by 3 bases, with 24 bases between them. The CDR3 sequence is 19 residues long. The CDR3 sequence: CASSQELSGASGYIYEQYF. The CDR3 DNA reads TGCGCCAGCAGCCAAGAACTATCGGGGGCTAGCGGATACATCTACGAGCAGTACTTC.

The chain links TRBV3-1 (or the pseudogene TRBV3-2) to TRBJ2-6; possible D gene TRBD2, 5 bases. Trimming removed 1 base at V and 0 bases at J, with 10 bases between. The germline CDR1 and CDR2 sequences are LGHDT and YNNKEL (reference sequence). The CDR3 runs to 17 residues. Here the CDR3 reads CASSQAARDSGANVLTF. In nucleotides, the CDR3 is TGTGCCAGCAGCCAAGCGGCGAGGGACTCTGGGGCCAACGTCCTGACTTTC.

In this sample, this clone turned up once. V gene TRBV29-1 combines with J gene TRBJ1-1, with D hard to call. CDR1 is SQVTM and CDR2 is ANQGSEA in the germline V gene. Trimming removed 6 bases at V and 0 bases at J, with 17 bases between. The CDR3 spans 15 residues. CDR3 protein: CSVTAGSPMNTEAFF. CDR3 bases: TGCAGCGTGACGGCGGGCAGCCCCATGAACACTGAAGCTTTCTTT.

This chain connects TRBV28 to TRBJ1-2, with 8 positions matching TRBD1. The CDR3 spans 16 residues. The germline CDR1 and CDR2 sequences are MDHEN and SYDVKM. The trim removed 2 bases at V and 5 bases at J, leaving 10 bases unmatched. DNA of the CDR3: TGTGCCAGCAGTTTAGCCGGGCCCCAGGGGGCTTATGGCTACACCTTC. Translated: CASSLAGPQGAYGYTF.

The chain couples TRBV6-5 to TRBJ1-5; 7 nucleotides agree with TRBD1. Unmatched junction bases numbered 10, after V lost 6 bases and J lost 5 bases. This CDR3 comprises 15 residues. From germline, CDR1 is MNHEY and CDR2 SVGAGI. The CDR3 DNA sequence: TGTGCCAGCAGCCAACAGGGGACGGGGGATCAGCCCCAGCATTTT. It specifies CASSQQGTGDQPQHF.